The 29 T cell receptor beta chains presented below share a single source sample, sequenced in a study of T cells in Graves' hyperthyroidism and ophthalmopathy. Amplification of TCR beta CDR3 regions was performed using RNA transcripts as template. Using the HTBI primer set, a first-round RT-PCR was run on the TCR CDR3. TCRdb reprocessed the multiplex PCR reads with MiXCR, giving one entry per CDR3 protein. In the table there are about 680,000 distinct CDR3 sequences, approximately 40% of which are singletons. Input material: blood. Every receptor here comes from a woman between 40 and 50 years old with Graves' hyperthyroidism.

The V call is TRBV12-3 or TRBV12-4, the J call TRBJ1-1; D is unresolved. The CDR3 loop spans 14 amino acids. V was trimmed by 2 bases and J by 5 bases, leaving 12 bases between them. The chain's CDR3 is CASSLYAGETEAFF. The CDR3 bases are TGTGCCAGCAGTTTATACGCGGGAGAAACTGAAGCTTTCTTT.

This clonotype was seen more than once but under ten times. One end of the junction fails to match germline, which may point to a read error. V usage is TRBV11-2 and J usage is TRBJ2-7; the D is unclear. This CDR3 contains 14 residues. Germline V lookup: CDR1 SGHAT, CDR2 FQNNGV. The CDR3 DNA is TGCGCCAGCAGCCAAGTTCTTCTATTGGGGGAGCAGTACTTC. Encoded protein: CASSQVLLLGEQYF.

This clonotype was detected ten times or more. The CDR3 sequence is CASRGGPHTIYF. CDR3 in DNA: TGTGCCAGCAGAGGAGGACCCCACACCATATATTTT. The V and J genes are TRBV7-2 and TRBJ1-3; D is unclear. Deletions cut 6 bases from V and 8 bases from J, with 11 bases between. The CDR3 loop spans 12 amino acids. Germline CDR1 SGHTA, CDR2 FQGNSA. The variable domain in full, with the rest retrieved from reference TRBV7-2 and TRBJ1-3, is GAGVSQSPSNKVTEKGKDVELRCDPISGHTALYWYRQSLGQGLEFLIYFQGNSAPDKSGLPSDRFSAERTGGSVSTLTIQRTQQEDSAVYLCASRGGPHTIYFGEGSWLTVV.

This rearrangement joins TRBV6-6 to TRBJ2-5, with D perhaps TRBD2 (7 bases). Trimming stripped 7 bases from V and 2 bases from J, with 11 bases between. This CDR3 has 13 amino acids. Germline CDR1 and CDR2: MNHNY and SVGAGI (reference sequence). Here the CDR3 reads CASMRGGQETQYF. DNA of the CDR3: TGTGCCAGCATGAGGGGGGGACAAGAGACCCAGTACTTC.

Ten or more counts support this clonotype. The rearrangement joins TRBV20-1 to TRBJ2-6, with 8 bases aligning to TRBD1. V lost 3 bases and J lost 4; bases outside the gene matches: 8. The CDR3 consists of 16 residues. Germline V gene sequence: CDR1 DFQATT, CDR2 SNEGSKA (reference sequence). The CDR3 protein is CSARTGETSGANVLTF. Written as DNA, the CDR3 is TGCAGTGCTAGGACAGGGGAAACCTCCGGGGCCAACGTCCTGACTTTC.

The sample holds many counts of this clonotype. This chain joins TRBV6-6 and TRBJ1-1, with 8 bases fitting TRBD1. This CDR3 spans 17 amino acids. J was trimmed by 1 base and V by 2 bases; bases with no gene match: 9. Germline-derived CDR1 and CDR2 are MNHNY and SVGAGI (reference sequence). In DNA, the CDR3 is TGTGCCAGCAGTTACGGGGGGACAGGCCCTTCGAACACTGAAGCTTTCTTT. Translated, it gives CASSYGGTGPSNTEAFF.

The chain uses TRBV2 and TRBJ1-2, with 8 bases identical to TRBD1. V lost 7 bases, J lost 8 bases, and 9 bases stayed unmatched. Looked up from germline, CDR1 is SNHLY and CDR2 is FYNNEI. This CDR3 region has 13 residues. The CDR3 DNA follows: TGTGCCAGCAAAAGGACAGGGAGAAGGGGCTACACCTTC. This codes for CASKRTGRRGYTF.

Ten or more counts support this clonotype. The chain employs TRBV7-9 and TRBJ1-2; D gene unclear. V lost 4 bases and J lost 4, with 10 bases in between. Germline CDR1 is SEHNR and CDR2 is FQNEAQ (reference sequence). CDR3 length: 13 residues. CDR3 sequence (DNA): TGTGCCAGCAGCTCCCCGGGGTTCTATGGCTACACCTTC. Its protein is CASSSPGFYGYTF.

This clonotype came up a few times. CDR3: CASSPWGSATNEKLFF. The CDR3 region has the DNA TGCGCCAGCAGCCCCTGGGGGAGTGCAACTAATGAAAAACTGTTTTTT. The chain is built from TRBV5-1 and TRBJ1-4; maybe TRBD1 (5 bases). This CDR3 has 16 residues. Trimming removed 4 bases from V and 0 bases from J, with 13 bases in between. The V gene's germline CDR1 is SGHRS and CDR2 YFSETQ.

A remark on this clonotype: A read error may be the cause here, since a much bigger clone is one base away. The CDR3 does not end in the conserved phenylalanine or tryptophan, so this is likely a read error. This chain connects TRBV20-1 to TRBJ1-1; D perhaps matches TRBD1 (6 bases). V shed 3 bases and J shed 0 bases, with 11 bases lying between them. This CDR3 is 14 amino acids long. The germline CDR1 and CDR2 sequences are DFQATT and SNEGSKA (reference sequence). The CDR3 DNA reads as TGCAGTGCTAGGCCGGACAGAATGAACACTGAAGCTTTCCTT. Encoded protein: CSARPDRMNTEAFL.

CDR3 sequence: CASSLGGDNEQFF. DNA of the CDR3: TGTGCCAGCAGCTTGGGCGGGGACAATGAGCAGTTCTTC. The J gene is TRBJ2-1, the V gene TRBV10-3; weak D call: TRBD2 (6 bases). CDR3 length equals 13 residues. Germline lookup yields CDR1 ENHRY and CDR2 SYGVKD. Between the trimmed V and J ends, which lost 10 bases and 5 bases, there was a span of 15 bases.

The CDR3 spells CASSQEGQADQPQHF. The CDR3 DNA follows: TGTGCCAGCAGCCAAGAAGGGCAGGCGGATCAGCCCCAGCATTTT. The rearrangement links TRBV14 to TRBJ1-5; D unclear. The V gene lost 0 bases and the J gene lost 5 bases, with 11 bases spanning the gap. The germline V gene encodes CDR1 SGHDN and CDR2 FVKESK. This CDR3 is 15 amino acids long.

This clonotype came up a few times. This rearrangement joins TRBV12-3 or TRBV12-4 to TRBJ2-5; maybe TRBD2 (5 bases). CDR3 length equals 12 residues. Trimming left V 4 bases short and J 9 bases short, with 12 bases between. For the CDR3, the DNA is TGTGCCAGCAGTTATTCGCTGGAGGCCCAGTACTTC. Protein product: CASSYSLEAQYF.

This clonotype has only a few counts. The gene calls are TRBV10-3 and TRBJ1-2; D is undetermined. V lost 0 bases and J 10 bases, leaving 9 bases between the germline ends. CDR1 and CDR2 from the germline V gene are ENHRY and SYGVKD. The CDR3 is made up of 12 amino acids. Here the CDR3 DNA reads TGTGCCATCAGTGAGTCCGGGTGGGTCTACACCTTC. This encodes CAISESGWVYTF.

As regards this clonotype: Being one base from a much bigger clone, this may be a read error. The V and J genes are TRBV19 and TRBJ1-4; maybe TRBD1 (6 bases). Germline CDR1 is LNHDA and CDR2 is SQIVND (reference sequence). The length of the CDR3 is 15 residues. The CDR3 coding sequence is TGTTCCAGTAAAAAGGGCGGGACACCGAATGAAAAACTGTTTTTT. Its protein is CSSKKGGTPNEKLFF.

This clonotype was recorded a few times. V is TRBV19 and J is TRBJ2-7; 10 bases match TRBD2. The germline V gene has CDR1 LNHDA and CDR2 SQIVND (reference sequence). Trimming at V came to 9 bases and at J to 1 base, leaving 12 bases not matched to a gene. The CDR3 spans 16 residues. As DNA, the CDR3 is TGTGCCAGCGTCGGACTAGCGGCTTACCTTTCCTACGAGCAGTACTTC. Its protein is CASVGLAAYLSYEQYF.

The CDR3 coding sequence is TGTGCCAGCAGGCCCCTCGGACAGGGGTCTTGGGAAAAACTGTTTTTT. Translation: CASRPLGQGSWEKLFF. This rearrangement joins TRBV12-3 or TRBV12-4 to TRBJ1-4, with 9 positions matching TRBD1. V lost 6 bases to trimming and J lost 8 bases; unmatched junction nucleotides: 13. The CDR3 runs 16 residues.

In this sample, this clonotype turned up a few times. CDR3 in amino acids: CASSRFTDGISNQPQHF. CDR3 nucleotide sequence: TGTGCCAGCAGTCGCTTTACGGACGGAATTAGCAATCAGCCCCAGCATTTT. The chain recombines TRBV5-6 with TRBJ1-5; no reliable D call. The CDR3 has 17 residues. V was clipped by 5 bases and J by 0 bases, with 18 bases between them. Germline CDR1 reads SGHDT; CDR2 reads YYEEEE.

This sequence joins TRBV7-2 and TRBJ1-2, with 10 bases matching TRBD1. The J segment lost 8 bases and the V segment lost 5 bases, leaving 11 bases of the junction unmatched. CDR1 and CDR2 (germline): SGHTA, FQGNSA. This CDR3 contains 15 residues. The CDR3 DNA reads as TGTGCCAGCAGCCACGGAAGGACAGGGGGTGCGGGCTACACCTTC. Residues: CASSHGRTGGAGYTF. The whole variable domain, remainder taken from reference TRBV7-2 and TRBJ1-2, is GAGVSQSPSNKVTEKGKDVELRCDPISGHTALYWYRQSLGQGLEFLIYFQGNSAPDKSGLPSDRFSAERTGGSVSTLTIQRTQQEDSAVYLCASSHGRTGGAGYTFGSGTRLTVV.

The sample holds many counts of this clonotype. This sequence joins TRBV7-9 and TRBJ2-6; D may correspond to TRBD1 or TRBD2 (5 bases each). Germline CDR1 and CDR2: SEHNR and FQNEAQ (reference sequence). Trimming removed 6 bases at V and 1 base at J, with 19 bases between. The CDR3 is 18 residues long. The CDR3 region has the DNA TGTGCCAGCAGTCGCCGGGACCAGCCCTATTCTGGGGCCAACGTCCTGACTTTC. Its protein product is CASSRRDQPYSGANVLTF.

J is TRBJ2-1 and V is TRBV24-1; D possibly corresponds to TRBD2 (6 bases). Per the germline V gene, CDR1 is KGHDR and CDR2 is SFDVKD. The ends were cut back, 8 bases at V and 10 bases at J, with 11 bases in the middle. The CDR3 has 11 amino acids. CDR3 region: CATTSRGEQFF. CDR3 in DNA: TGTGCCACCACCAGTCGGGGGGAGCAGTTCTTC.

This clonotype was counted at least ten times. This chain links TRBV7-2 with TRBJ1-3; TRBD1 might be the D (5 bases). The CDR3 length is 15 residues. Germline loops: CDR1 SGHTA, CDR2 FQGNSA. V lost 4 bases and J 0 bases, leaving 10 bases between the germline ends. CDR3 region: CASSSQGLSGNTIYF. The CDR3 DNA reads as TGTGCCAGCAGCTCCCAGGGTCTCTCTGGAAACACCATATATTTT. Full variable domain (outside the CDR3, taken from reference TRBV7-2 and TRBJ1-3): GAGVSQSPSNKVTEKGKDVELRCDPISGHTALYWYRQSLGQGLEFLIYFQGNSAPDKSGLPSDRFSAERTGGSVSTLTIQRTQQEDSAVYLCASSSQGLSGNTIYFGEGSWLTVV.

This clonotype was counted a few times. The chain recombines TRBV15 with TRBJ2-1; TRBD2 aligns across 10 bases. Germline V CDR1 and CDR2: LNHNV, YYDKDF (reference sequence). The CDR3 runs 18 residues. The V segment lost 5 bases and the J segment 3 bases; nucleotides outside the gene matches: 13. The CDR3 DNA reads TGTGCCACCAGCGCACCGGGACTAGCGTTGCCCAGCTACAATGAGCAGTTCTTC. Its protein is CATSAPGLALPSYNEQFF.

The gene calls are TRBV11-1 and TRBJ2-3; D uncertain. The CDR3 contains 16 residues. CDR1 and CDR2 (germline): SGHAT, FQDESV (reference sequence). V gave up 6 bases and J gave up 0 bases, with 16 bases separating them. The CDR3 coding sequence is TGTGCCAGCAGTAACTGGACCCTTCCTAGCACAGATACGCAGTATTTT. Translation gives CASSNWTLPSTDTQYF.

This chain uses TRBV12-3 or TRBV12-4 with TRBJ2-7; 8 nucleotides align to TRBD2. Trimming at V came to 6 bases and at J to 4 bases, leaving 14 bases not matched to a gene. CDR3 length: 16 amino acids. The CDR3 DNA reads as TGTGCCAGCAGCCCCCCCCGGGAGCGGGAGAAGTACGAGCAGTACTTC. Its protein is CASSPPREREKYEQYF.

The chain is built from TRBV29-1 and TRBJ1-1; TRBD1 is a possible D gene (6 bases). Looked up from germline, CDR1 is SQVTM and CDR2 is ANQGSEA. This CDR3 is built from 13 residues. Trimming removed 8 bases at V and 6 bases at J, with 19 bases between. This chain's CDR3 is CSLTILHRAEAFF. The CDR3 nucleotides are TGCAGCTTAACGATCCTCCACAGGGCTGAAGCTTTCTTT.

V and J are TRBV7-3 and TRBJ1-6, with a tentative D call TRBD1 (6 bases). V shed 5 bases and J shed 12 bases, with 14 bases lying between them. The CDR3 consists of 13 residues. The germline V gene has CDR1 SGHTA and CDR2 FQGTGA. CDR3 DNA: TGTGCCAGCAGCAAGGGGGGGGGTTTACCCCTCCACTTT. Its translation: CASSKGGGLPLHF. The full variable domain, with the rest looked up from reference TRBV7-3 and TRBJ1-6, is GAGVSQTPSNKVTEKGKYVELRCDPISGHTALYWYRQSLGQGPEFLIYFQGTGAADDSGLPNDRFFAVRPEGSVSTLKIQRTERGDSAVYLCASSKGGGLPLHFGNGTRLTVT.

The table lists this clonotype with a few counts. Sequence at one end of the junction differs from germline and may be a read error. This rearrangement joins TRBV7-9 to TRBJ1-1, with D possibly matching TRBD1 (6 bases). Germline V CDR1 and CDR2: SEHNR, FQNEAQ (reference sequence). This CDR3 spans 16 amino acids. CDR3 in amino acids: CASSQVGRGSGAEAFF. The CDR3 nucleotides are TGCGCCAGCAGCCAAGTTGGCAGGGGAAGTGGAGCTGAAGCTTTCTTT.

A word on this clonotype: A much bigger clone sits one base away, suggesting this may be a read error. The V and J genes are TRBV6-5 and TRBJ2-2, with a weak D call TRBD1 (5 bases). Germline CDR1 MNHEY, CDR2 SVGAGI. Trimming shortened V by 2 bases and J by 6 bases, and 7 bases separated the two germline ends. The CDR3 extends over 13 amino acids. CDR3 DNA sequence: TGTGCCAGCAGTTACCAGGGCTCCGGGGAGCTGTTTTTT. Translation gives CASSYQGSGELFF.